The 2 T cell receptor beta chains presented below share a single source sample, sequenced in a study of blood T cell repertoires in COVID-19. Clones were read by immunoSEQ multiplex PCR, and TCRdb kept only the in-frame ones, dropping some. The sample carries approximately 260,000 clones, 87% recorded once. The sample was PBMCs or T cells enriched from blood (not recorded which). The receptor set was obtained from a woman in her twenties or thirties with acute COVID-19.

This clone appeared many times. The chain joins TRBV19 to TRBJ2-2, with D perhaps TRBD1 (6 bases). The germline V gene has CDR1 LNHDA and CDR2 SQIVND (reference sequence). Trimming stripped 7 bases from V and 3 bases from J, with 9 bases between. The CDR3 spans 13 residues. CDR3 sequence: CASNAGDTGELFF. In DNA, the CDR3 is TGTGCCAGTAACGCAGGGGACACCGGGGAGCTGTTTTTT.

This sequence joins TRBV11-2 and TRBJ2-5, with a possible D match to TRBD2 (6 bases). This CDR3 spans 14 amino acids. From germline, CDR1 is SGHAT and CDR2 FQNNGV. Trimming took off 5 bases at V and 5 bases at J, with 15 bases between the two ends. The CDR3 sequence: CASSQPGVGETQYF. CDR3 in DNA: TGTGCCAGCAGCCAGCCGGGGGTGGGTGAGACCCAGTACTTC.